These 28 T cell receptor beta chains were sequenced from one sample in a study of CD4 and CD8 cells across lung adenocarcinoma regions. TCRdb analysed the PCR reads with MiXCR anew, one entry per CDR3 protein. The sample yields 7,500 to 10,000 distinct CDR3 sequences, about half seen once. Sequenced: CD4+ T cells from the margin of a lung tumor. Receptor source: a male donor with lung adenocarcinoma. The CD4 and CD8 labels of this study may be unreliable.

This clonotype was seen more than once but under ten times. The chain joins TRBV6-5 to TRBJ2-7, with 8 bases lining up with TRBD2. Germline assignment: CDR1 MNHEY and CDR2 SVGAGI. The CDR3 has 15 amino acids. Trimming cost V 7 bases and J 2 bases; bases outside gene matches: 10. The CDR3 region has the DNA TGTGCCAGCACTCTTGTTTGGACTAGCACCTACGAGCAGTACTTC. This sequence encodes CASTLVWTSTYEQYF.

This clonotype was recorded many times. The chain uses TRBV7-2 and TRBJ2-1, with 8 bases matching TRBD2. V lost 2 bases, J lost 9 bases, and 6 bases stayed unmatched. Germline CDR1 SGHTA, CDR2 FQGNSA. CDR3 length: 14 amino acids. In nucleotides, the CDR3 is TGTGCCAGCAGCTTAAACGGGGGGGTGGCTGAGCAGTTCTTC. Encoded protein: CASSLNGGVAEQFF.

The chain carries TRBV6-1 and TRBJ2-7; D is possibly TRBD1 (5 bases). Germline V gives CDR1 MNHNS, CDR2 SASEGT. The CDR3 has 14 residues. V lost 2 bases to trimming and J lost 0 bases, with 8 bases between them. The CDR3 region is CASSERGSSYEQYF. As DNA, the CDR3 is TGTGCCAGCAGTGAAAGGGGCAGCTCCTACGAGCAGTACTTC.

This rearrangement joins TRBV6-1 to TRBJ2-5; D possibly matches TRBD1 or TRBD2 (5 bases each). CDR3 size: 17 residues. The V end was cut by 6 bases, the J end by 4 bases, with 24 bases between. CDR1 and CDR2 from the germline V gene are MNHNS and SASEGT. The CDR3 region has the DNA TGTGCCAGCAGGACGGCCGGACGGGGCGGTGACACAGAGACCCAGTACTTC. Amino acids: CASRTAGRGGDTETQYF.

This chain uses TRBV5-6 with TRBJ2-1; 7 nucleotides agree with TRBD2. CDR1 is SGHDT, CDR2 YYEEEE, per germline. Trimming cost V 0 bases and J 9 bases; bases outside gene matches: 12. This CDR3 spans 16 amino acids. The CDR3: CASSLAGGSRWGEQFF. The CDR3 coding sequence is TGTGCCAGCAGCTTGGCCGGGGGGAGTCGGTGGGGTGAGCAGTTCTTC.

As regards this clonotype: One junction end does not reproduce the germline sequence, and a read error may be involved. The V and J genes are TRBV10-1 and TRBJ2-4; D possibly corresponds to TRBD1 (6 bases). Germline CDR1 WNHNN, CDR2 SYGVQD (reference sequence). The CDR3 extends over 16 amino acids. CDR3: CASGGSGLCATNTQYF. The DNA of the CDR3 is TGCGCCAGTGGGGGCTCGGGGCTGTGTGCCACAAACACTCAGTACTTC.

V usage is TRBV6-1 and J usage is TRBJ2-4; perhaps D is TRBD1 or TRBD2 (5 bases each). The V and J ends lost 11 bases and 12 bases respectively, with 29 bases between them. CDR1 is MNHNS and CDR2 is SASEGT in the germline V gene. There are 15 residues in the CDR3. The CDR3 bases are TGTGCCCGCATCTCGGGGCTGTGTGCCAAAAATACTCAGTACTTC. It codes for CARISGLCAKNTQYF.

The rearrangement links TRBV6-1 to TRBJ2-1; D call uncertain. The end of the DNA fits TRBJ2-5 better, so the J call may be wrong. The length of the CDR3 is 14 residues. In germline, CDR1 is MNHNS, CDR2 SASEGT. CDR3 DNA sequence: TGTGCCAGCAGGCGACATATACTCCAAGAGACCCAGTACTTC. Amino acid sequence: CASRRHILQETQYF.

The CDR3 DNA is TGCGCCAGCAGCCAAGTGGGGGCGGGAAGGTTCGGTGAGCAGTTCTTC. This translates into CASSQVGAGRFGEQFF. The chain is built from TRBV4-1 and TRBJ2-1; D may be TRBD1 or TRBD2 (6 bases each). The germline V gene encodes CDR1 MGHRA and CDR2 YSYEKL. This CDR3 is built from 16 residues. Trimming took off 1 base at V and 9 bases at J, with 19 bases between the two ends.

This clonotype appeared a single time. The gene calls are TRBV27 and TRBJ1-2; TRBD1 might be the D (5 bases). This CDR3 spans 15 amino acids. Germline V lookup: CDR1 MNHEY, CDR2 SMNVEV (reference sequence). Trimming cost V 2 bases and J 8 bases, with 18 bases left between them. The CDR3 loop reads CASSLGGRGRGGYTF. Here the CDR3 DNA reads TGTGCCAGCAGTTTAGGCGGTCGGGGGAGAGGGGGCTACACCTTC.

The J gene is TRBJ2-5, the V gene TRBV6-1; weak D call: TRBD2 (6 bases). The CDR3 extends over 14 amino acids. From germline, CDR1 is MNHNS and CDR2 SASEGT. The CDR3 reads CAGSGPRDEETQYF. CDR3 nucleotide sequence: TGTGCGGGCAGCGGGCCCCGTGACGAAGAGACCCAGTACTTC.

CDR3 nucleotides: TGCAGTGCGGAGCACGACAGGGCCCGGGGTGCTTTCTTT. This sequence encodes CSAEHDRARGAFF. The chain joins TRBV20-1 to TRBJ1-1, with 7 nucleotides matching TRBD1. The germline V gene has CDR1 DFQATT and CDR2 SNEGSKA (reference sequence). V was clipped by 6 bases and J by 11 bases; unmatched bases: 15. The CDR3 consists of 13 residues.

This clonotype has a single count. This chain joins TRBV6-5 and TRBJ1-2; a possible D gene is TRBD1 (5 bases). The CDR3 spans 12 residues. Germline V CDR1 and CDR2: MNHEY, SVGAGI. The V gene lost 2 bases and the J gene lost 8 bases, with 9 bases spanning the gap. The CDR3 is CASSYRGSGYTF. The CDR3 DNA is TGTGCCAGCAGTTACAGGGGAAGCGGCTACACCTTC.

The CDR3 sequence: CATSRGDVGEDIQYF. CDR3 sequence (DNA): TGTGCCACCAGCAGAGGGGATGTGGGCGAAGACATTCAGTATTTT. The chain is built from TRBV15 and TRBJ2-3; D remains unclear. V was cut by 1 base and J by 12 bases, with 20 bases left in between. The CDR3 is 15 amino acids. Germline values: CDR1 LNHNV, CDR2 YYDKDF (reference sequence).

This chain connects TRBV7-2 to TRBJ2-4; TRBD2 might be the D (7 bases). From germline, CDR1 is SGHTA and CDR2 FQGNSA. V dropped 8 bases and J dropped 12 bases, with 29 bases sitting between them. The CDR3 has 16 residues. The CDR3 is CASRVLGGRAKSTQYF. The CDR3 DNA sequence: TGTGCCAGCCGCGTTCTGGGGGGGCGAGCCAAAAGCACTCAGTACTTC.

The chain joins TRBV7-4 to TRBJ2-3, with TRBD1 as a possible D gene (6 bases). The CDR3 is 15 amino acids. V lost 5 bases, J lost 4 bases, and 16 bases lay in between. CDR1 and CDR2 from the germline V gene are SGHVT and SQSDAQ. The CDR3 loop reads CASSHRAALADTQYF. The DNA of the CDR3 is TGTGCCAGCAGCCACAGGGCTGCCCTCGCAGATACGCAGTATTTT.

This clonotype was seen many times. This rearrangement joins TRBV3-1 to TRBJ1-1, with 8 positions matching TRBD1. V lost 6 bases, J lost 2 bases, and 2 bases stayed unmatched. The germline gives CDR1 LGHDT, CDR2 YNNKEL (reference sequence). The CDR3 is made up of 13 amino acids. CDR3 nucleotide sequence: TGTGCCAGCAGGCAGGGGGCTAACACTGAAGCTTTCTTT. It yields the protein CASRQGANTEAFF.

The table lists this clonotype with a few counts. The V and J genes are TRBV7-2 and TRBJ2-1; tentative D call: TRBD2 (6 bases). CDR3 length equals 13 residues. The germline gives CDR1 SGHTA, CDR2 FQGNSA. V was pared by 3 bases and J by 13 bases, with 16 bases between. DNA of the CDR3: TGTGCCAGCAGCTTCGGTAGCGGAAGAGGTCAGTTCTTC. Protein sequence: CASSFGSGRGQFF.

The CDR3 sequence is CASSYGHGTGTLNQPQHF. The CDR3 DNA is TGTGCCAGCAGTTACGGACACGGGACAGGGACCCTCAATCAGCCCCAGCATTTT. The chain couples TRBV6-5 to TRBJ1-5; 9 bases agree with TRBD1. From germline, CDR1 is MNHEY and CDR2 SVGAGI. The CDR3 loop spans 18 amino acids. The V gene end was trimmed by 2 bases and the J gene end by 3 bases; junction bases not matched to a gene: 11.

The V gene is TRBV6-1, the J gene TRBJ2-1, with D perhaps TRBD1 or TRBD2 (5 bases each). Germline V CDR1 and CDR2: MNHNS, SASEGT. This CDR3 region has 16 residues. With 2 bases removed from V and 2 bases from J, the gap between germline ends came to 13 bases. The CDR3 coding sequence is TGTGCCAGCAGTGAACGTAGGGGAGTTACCTACAATGAGCAGTTCTTC. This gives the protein CASSERRGVTYNEQFF.

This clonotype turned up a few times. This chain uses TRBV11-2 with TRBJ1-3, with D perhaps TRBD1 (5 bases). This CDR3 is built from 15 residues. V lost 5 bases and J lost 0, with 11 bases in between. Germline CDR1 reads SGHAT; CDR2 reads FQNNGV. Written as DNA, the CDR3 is TGTGCCAGCAGCACGAATACAGGCTCTGGAAACACCATATATTTT. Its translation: CASSTNTGSGNTIYF.

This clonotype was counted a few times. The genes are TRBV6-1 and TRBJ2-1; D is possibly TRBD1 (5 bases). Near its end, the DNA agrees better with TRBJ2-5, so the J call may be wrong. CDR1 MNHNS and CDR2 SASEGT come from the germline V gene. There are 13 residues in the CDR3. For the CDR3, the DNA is TGTGCCAGCAGAGGGGTTGATGCAGAGACCCAGTACTTC. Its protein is CASRGVDAETQYF.

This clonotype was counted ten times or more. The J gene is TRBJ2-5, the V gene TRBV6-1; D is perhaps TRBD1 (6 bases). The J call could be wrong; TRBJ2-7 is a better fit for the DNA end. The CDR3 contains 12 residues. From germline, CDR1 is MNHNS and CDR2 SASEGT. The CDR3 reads CASSVRGNEQYF. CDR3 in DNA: TGTGCCAGCAGTGTGAGGGGGAACGAGCAGTACTTC.

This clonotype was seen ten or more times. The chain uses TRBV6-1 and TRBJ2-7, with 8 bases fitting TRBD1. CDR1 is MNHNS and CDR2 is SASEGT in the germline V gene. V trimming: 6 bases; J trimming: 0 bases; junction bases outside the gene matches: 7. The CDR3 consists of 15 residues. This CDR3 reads CASRDRGWSSYEQYF. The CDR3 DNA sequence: TGTGCCAGCAGAGACAGGGGTTGGAGCTCCTACGAGCAGTACTTC.

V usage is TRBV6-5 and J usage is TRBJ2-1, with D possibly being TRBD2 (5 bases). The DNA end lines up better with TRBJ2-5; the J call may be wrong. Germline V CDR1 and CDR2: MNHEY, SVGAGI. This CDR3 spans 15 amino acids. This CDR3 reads CASSYSAQLGQTQYF. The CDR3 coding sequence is TGTGCCAGCAGTTACTCGGCCCAACTAGGTCAGACCCAGTACTTC.

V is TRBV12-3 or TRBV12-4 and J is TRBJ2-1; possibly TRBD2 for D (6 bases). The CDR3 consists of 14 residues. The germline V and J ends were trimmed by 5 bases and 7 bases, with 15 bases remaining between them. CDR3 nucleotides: TGTGCCAGCAGTCCCCGGGACTCCACTAATGAGCAGTTCTTC. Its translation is CASSPRDSTNEQFF.

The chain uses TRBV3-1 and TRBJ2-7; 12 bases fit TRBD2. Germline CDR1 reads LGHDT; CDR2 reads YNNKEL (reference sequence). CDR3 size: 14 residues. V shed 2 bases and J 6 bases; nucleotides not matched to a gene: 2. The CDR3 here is CASSQMTSGGEQYF. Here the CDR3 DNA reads TGTGCCAGCAGCCAAATGACTAGCGGGGGCGAGCAGTACTTC.

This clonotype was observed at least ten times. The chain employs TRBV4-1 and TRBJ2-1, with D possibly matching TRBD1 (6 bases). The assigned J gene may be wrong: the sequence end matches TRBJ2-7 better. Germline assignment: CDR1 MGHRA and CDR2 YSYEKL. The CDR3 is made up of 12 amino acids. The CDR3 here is CASSLTGYEQYF. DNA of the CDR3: TGCGCCAGCAGCCTAACAGGGTACGAGCAGTACTTC.